The 4 T cell receptor beta chains below all came from one sample that was sequenced in a study of cytomegalovirus exposure and HLA in healthy donors. This PCR relied on a set of 60 Vbeta primers and 13 Jbeta primers. The data were produced by immunoSEQ multiplex PCR, yet TCRdb's version contains in-frame clones alone and is incomplete. This sample yields approximately 140,000 clones, of which 63% are seen a single time; 7% to 8.5% belongs to the top ten. Sequenced input: PBMCs. The receptor set was obtained from a woman aged 55-69 years in good health and CMV-seropositive.

J is TRBJ2-1 and V is TRBV28, with D uncertain. This CDR3 region has 14 residues. Germline assignment: CDR1 MDHEN and CDR2 SYDVKM. Trimming left V 7 bases short and J 0 bases short, with 10 bases between. The CDR3 sequence is CASIDLDSYNEQFF. The CDR3 coding sequence is TGTGCCAGCATTGACTTGGACTCCTACAATGAGCAGTTCTTC.

This clone has a handful of counts. The V call is TRBV7-9, the J call TRBJ1-4; D is undetermined. This CDR3 is built from 15 residues. CDR1 is SEHNR, CDR2 FQNEAQ, per germline (reference sequence). V was shortened by 0 bases and J by 1 base, with 6 bases between the two germline ends. Written as DNA, the CDR3 is TGTGCCAGCAGCTTAGCGGGCTTAACTAATGAAAAACTGTTTTTT. Protein product: CASSLAGLTNEKLFF.

The V call is TRBV7-9, the J call TRBJ1-5; 9 bases map to TRBD1. The CDR3 is 15 amino acids. The V gene end was trimmed by 1 base and the J gene end by 5 bases; junction bases not matched to a gene: 3. Germline CDR1 is SEHNR and CDR2 is FQNEAQ (reference sequence). DNA for the CDR3: TGTGCCAGCAGCTTAGAGACAGGGGGGCATCAGCCCCAGCATTTT. Translated: CASSLETGGHQPQHF.

CDR3 sequence: CASSEQGNGELFF. The CDR3 DNA reads as TGTGCCAGCAGTGAACAGGGGAACGGGGAGCTGTTTTTT. The chain uses TRBV2 and TRBJ2-2, with TRBD1 as a possible D gene (6 bases). The germline CDR1 and CDR2 sequences are SNHLY and FYNNEI. Trimming shortened V by 2 bases and J by 7 bases, and 8 bases separated the two germline ends. The CDR3 spans 13 residues.